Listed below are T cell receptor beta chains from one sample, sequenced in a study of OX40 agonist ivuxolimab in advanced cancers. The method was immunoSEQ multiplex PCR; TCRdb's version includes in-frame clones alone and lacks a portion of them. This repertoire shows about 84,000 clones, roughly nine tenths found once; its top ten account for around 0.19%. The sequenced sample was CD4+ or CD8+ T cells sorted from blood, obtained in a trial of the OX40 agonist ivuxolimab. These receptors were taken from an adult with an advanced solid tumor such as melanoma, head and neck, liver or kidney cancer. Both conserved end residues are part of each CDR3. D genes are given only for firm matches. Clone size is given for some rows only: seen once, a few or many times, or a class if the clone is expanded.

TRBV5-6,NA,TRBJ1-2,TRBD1,CASSRGQGGYGYTF,TGTGCCAGCAGCAGGGGACAGGGTGGCTATGGCTACACCTTC
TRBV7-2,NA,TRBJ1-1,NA,CASSSGPGTEAFF,TGTGCCAGCAGCTCCGGGCCAGGAACTGAAGCTTTCTTT
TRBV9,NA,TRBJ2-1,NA,CASSVGGLRSYNEQFF,TGTGCCAGCAGCGTAGGAGGGCTGCGGTCCTACAATGAGCAGTTCTTC
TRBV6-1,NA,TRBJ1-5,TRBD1,CASRHDRDNQPQHF,TGTGCCAGCCGCCACGACAGGGATAATCAGCCCCAGCATTTT
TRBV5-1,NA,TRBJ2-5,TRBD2,CASSLEGSRGAQYF,TGCGCCAGCAGCTTGGAAGGGTCTCGGGGGGCCCAGTACTTC
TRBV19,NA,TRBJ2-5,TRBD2,CASSPGTSGGETQYF,TGTGCCAGTAGCCCTGGGACTAGCGGAGGAGAGACCCAGTACTTC
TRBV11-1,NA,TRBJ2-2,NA,CASSLVRTGELFF,TGTGCCAGCAGCTTAGTCCGGACCGGGGAGCTGTTTTTT
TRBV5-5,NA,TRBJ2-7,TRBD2,CASSRRESLAGGVGYF,TGTGCCAGCAGCCGGAGGGAGTCGCTAGCGGGAGGGGTAGGGTACTTC
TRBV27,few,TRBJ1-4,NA,CASSNRDKYTTNEKLFF,TGTGCCAGCTCCAACCGGGACAAGTACACAACTAATGAAAAACTGTTTTTT
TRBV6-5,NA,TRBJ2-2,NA,CAWFYCTGELFF,TGTGCCTGGTTCTATTGCACCGGGGAGCTGTTTTTT
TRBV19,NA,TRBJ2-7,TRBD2,CASSMGLAGYEQYF,TGTGCCAGTAGTATGGGCCTAGCGGGCTACGAGCAGTACTTC
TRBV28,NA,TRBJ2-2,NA,CASSLFPATNTGELFF,TGTGCCAGCAGTTTATTCCCCGCGACGAACACCGGGGAGCTGTTTTTT
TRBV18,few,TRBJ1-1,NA,CASSPQGVGNTEAFF,TGTGCCAGCTCACCACAGGGGGTAGGGAACACTGAAGCTTTCTTT
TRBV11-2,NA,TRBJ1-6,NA,CASRYLNSPLHF,TGTGCCAGCAGATATCTTAATTCACCCCTCCACTTT
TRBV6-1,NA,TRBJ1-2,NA,CASREQGPYGYTF,TGTGCCAGCAGAGAACAGGGCCCCTATGGCTACACCTTC
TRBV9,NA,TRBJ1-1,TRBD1,CASSARTGGNTEAFF,TGTGCCAGCAGCGCCCGGACAGGCGGGAACACTGAAGCTTTCTTT
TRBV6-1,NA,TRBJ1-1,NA,CASSQGPRVGTEAFF,TGTGCCAGCAGTCAGGGGCCTCGAGTAGGGACTGAAGCTTTCTTT
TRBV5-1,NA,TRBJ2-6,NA,CASSLSSFSGANVLTF,TGCGCCAGCAGCTTGTCTTCCTTCTCTGGGGCCAACGTCCTGACTTTC
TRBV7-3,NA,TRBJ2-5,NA,CASSLTANPGTQYF,TGTGCCAGCAGCTTAACGGCTAACCCAGGGACCCAGTACTTC
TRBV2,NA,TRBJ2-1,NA,CASSPTNEQFF,TGTGCCAGCAGTCCTACCAATGAGCAGTTCTTC
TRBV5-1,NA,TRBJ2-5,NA,CASSLGIQETQYF,TGCGCCAGCAGCCTGGGAATTCAAGAGACCCAGTACTTC
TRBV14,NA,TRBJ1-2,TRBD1,CASSPTRTGHSSF,TGTGCCAGCAGTCCTACCCGGACAGGGCACAGTTCCTTC
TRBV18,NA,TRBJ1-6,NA,CASSPQGGNSPLHF,TGTGCCAGCTCACCACAAGGGGGGAATTCACCCCTCCACTTT
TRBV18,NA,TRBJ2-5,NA,CASRAVTGETQYF,TGTGCCAGCCGGGCCGTGACCGGGGAGACCCAGTACTTC
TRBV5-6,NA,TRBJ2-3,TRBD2,CASSPGLATDTQYF,TGTGCCAGCAGCCCGGGACTAGCGACAGATACGCAGTATTTT
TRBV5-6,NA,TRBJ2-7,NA,CASSLGVGSYEQYF,TGTGCCAGCAGCTTGGGGGTGGGCTCCTACGAGCAGTACTTC
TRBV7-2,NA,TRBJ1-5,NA,CASSPLQDRNQPQHF,TGTGCCAGCAGCCCCCTACAGGATCGGAATCAGCCCCAGCATTTT
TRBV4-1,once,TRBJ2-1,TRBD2,CASSQGGGAGAYNEQFF,TGCGCCAGCAGCCAAGGGGGAGGAGCGGGGGCTTACAATGAGCAGTTCTTC
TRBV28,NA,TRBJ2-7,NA,CASSSGLYEQYF,TGTGCCAGCAGTTCAGGCCTCTACGAGCAGTACTTC
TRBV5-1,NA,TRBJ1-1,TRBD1,CASSLRGQGTAFF,TGCGCCAGCAGCTTGCGAGGACAGGGGACGGCTTTCTTT
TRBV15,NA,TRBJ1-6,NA,CATSILLPNSPLHF,TGTGCCACCAGCATACTCCTGCCAAATTCACCCCTCCACTTT
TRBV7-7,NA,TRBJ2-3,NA,CASSLARSDTQYF,TGTGCTAGCAGCTTAGCGCGGTCAGATACGCAGTATTTT
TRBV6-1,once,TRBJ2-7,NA,CASIPPLRGSEQYF,TGTGCCAGCATCCCACCTCTCCGGGGCAGCGAGCAGTACTTC
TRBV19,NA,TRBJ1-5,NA,CASTRGEQPQHF,TGTGCCAGTACGAGGGGGGAACAGCCCCAGCATTTT
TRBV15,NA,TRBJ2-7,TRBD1,CATSRARTGGEQYF,TGTGCCACCAGCAGAGCTAGAACAGGGGGCGAGCAGTACTTC
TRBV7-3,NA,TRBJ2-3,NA,CASSLESTDTQYF,TGTGCCAGCAGCTTGGAAAGCACAGATACGCAGTATTTT
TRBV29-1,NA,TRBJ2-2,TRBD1,CSAQGQGIGTGELFF,TGCAGCGCGCAGGGACAGGGTATAGGGACCGGGGAGCTGTTTTTT
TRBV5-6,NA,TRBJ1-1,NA,CASSLANTYEAFF,TGTGCCAGCAGCTTGGCCAATACCTATGAAGCTTTCTTT
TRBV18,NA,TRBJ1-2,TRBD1,CASSPLSGTEDGYTF,TGTGCCAGCTCACCTCTCTCCGGGACAGAGGATGGCTACACCTTC
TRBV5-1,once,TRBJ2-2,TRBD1,CASRLGTAAGELFF,TGCGCCAGCAGGTTGGGGACAGCGGCCGGGGAGCTGTTTTTT
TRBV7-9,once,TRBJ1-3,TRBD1,CASSSTLGGAGNTIYF,TGTGCCAGCAGCTCCACCCTAGGGGGCGCTGGAAACACCATATATTTT
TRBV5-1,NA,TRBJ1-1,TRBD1,CASSPSPGTGRGTEAFF,TGCGCCAGCAGCCCAAGTCCCGGGACAGGGAGGGGGACTGAAGCTTTCTTT